This TCR beta chain stems from a study of T cells in Graves' hyperthyroidism and ophthalmopathy. Orbital computed tomography and thyroid ultrasound, together with serum TRAb and thyroxine and clinical symptoms, were used for diagnoses. The study, taken as a whole, reports: From stable hyperthyroidism, ophthalmopathy was set apart by a 13 V-J model. Blood also carried most thyroid clonotypes expanded above 0.001.

This clonotype has a count of ten or more. Antigen specificity is unknown. The germline V gene has CDR1 GTSNPN and CDR2 SVGIG (reference sequence). The V gene lost 4 bases and the J gene lost 6 bases, with 11 bases spanning the gap. This CDR3 is 12 amino acids long. RNA transcripts provided the source from which TCR beta CDR3 regions were amplified. Carried out on the TCR CDR3, a first-round RT-PCR used the HTBI primer set. TCRdb reanalysed the multiplex PCR reads using MiXCR and keeps one entry per CDR3 protein. Altogether around 390,000 distinct CDR3 sequences are present, approximately 14% being singletons, with the ten largest covering 15% to 20%.

This sequence was found in a woman aged 25 to 39 with Graves' ophthalmopathy. The chain joins TRBV30 to TRBJ2-3; no clear D gene. Sequenced input: blood. CDR3 nucleotides: TGTGCCTGGATTGCAGGCTCCGATACGCAGTATTTT. This encodes CAWIAGSDTQYF. Using reference TRBV30 and TRBJ2-3 for the parts outside the CDR3, the full variable domain is SQTIHQWPATLVQPVGSPLSLECTVEGTSNPNLYWYRQAAGRGLQLLFYSVGIGQISSEVPQNLSASRPQDRQFILSSKKLLLSDSGFYLCAWIAGSDTQYFGPGTRLTVL.